This T cell receptor beta chain was documented in a study of technical replicates of blood from a handful of donors (dated by TCRdb to the late 2010s). Preparation of the library involved the immunoSEQ multiplex PCR assay. TCRdb holds this immuneACCESS table with in-frame rearrangements only. Some clones are missing; in checked studies, unresolved V genes explain under half, and the rest has no known cause. This sample holds 55,000 to 75,000 clones; 91% were observed only once. Jointly, the top ten make up approximately 3.6% of the sample. V lost 3 bases and J lost 1 base; the stretch between them is 6 bases long. Taken from cysteine to phenylalanine, the CDR3 has 13 residues. The retained sequence is limited to the CDR3, 39 bases, with the frame set at the first base. Taken from the germline V gene (reference sequence), the CDR1 and CDR2 loops are SSHAT and FNYEAQ. In the case of this clone: There is no known antigen for this receptor. No much larger clone is present one base from it, and per-base qualities are unavailable.

The specimen was PBMCs. The rearrangement joined TRBV7-7 to TRBJ2-5; there is no confident call for the D gene. This clonotype originated in a human donor in good health. Some clones in this sample may be carry-over from other donors' samples. The DNA sequence reads TGTGCCAGCAGCTTTACAGTCCAAGAGACCCAGTACTTC. It translates to CASSFTVQETQYF.